This section outlines one T cell receptor beta chain sequence together with its context. This record belongs to a study of blood T cell repertoires in COVID-19. Study at large: Sample material is recorded as cDNA or gDNA derived from T cells, B-cell-depleted T cells, or PBMCs.

Sequenced by immunoSEQ multiplex PCR; TCRdb stores in-frame clones only, minus some. This table has approximately 280,000 clones, approximately 85% appearing once. The sequence derives from a woman between 65 and 79 years old with acute or convalescent COVID-19. Sequenced sample: peripheral blood.

CDR3 sequence (DNA): TGTGCCGCCCACGGGGGAGGCGGGCCACCCCTCCACTTT. It translates to CAAHGGGGPPLHF. The rearrangement links TRBV18 to TRBJ1-6; maybe TRBD1 (5 bases). Germline-derived CDR1 and CDR2 are KGHSH and LQKENI. This CDR3 is 13 amino acids long. The V and J ends lost 11 bases and 11 bases respectively, with 19 bases between them.